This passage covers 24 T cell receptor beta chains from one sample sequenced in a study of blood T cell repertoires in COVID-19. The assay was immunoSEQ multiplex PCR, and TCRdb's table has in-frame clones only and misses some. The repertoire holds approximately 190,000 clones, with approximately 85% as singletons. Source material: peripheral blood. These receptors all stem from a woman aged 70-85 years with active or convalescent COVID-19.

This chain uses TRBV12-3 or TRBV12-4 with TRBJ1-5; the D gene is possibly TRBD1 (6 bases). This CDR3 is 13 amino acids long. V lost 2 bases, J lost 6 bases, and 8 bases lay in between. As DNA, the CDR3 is TGTGCCAGCAGTTTATCCAGGGGTCAGCCCCAGCATTTT. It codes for CASSLSRGQPQHF.

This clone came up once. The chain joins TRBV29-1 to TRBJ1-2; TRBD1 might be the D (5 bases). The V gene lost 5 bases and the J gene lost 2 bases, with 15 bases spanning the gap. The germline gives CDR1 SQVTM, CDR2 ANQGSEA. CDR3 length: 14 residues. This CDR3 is CSVPEGRANYGYTF. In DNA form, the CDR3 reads TGCAGCGTTCCAGAGGGGAGGGCCAACTATGGCTACACCTTC.

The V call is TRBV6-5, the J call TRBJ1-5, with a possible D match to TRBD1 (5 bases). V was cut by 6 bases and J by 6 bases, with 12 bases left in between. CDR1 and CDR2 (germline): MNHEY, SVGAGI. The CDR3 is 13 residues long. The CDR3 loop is CASRRGKGQPQHF. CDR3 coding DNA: TGTGCCAGCAGGCGGGGGAAAGGTCAGCCCCAGCATTTT.

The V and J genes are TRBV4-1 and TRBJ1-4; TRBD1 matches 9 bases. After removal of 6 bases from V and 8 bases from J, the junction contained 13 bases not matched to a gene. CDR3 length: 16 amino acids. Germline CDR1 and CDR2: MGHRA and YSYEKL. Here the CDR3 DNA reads TGCGCCAGCAGGCAAAATCCCGGGACAGGGACCGAAAAACTGTTTTTT. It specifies CASRQNPGTGTEKLFF.

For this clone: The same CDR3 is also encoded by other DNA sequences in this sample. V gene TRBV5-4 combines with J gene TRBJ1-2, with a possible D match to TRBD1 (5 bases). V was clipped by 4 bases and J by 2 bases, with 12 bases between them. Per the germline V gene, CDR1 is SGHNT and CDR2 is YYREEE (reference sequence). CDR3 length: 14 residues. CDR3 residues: CASSPPRGNYGYTF. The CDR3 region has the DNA TGTGCCAGCAGCCCCCCCCGGGGGAACTATGGCTACACCTTC. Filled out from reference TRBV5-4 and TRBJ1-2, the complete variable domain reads ETGVTQSPTHLIKTRGQQVTLRCSSQSGHNTVSWYQQALGQGPQFIFQYYREEENGRGNFPPRFSGLQFPNYSSELNVNALELDDSALYLCASSPPRGNYGYTFGSGTRLTVV.

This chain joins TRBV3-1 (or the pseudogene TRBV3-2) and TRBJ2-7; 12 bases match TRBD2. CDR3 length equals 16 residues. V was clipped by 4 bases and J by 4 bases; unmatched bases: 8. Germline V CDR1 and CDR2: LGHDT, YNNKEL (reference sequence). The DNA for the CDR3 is TGTGCCAGCAGCCCAACCTTGACTAGCGGGAGTTACGAGCAGTACTTC. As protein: CASSPTLTSGSYEQYF.

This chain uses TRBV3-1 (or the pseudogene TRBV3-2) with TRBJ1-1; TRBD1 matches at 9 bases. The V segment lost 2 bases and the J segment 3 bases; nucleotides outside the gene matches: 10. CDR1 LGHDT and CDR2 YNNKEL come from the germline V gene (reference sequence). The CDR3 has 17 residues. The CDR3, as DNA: TGTGCCAGCAGCCAAACTTCCGGGACAGGGTCATACACTGAAGCTTTCTTT. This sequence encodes CASSQTSGTGSYTEAFF.

The CDR3 coding sequence is TGTGCCAGCAGCTCCCTGACAGGGAGACATGGCTACACCTTC. It codes for CASSSLTGRHGYTF. The chain carries TRBV13 and TRBJ1-2; 7 nucleotides match TRBD1. Germline V CDR1 and CDR2: PRHDT, FYEKMQ (reference sequence). CDR3 length: 14 amino acids. V was pared by 4 bases and J by 6 bases, with 8 bases of the junction left unmatched. The variable domain in full, with the rest retrieved from reference TRBV13 and TRBJ1-2, is AAGVIQSPRHLIKEKRETATLKCYPIPRHDTVYWYQQGPGQDPQFLISFYEKMQSDKGSIPDRFSAQQFSDYHSELNMSSLELGDSALYFCASSSLTGRHGYTFGSGTRLTVV.

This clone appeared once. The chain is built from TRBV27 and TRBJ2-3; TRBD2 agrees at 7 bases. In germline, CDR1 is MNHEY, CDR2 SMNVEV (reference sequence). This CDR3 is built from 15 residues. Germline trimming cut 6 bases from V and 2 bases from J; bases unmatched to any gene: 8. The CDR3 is CASRFLADITDTQYF. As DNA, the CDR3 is TGTGCCAGCAGGTTTCTAGCGGATATCACAGATACGCAGTATTTT.

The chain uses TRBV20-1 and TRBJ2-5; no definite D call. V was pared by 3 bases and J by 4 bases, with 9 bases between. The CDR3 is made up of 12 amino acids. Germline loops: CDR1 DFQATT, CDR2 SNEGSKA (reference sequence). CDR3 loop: CSASLQLETQYF. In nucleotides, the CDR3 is TGCAGTGCTAGTCTCCAGTTAGAGACCCAGTACTTC.

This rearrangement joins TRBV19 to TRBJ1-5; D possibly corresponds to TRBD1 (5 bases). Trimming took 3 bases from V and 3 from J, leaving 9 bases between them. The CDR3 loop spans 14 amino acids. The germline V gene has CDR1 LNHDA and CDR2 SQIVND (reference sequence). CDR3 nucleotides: TGTGCCAGTAGTATCGACAGAGACAATCAGCCCCAGCATTTT. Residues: CASSIDRDNQPQHF. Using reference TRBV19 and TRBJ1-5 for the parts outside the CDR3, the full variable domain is DGGITQSPKYLFRKEGQNVTLSCEQNLNHDAMYWYRQDPGQGLRLIYYSQIVNDFQKGDIAEGYSVSREKKESFPLTVTSAQKNPTAFYLCASSIDRDNQPQHFGDGTRLSIL.

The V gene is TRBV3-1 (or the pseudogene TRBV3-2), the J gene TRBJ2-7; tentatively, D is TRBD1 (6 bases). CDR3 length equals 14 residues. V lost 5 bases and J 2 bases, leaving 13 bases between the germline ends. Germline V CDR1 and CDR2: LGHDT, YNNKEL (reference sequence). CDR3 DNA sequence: TGTGCCAGCAGCTTTAGCAGGGGTCCCTACGAGCAGTACTTC. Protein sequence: CASSFSRGPYEQYF.

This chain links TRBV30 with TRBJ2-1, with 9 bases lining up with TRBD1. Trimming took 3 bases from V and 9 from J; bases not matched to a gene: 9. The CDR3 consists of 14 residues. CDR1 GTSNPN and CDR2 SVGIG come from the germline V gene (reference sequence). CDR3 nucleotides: TGTGCCTGGAGGGAGGTAGACAGGGGGGGTGAGCAGTTCTTC. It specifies CAWREVDRGGEQFF.

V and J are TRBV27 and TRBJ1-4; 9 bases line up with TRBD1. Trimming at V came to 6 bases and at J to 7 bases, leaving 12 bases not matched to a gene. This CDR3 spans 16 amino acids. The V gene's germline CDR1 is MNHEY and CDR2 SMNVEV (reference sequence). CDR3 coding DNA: TGTGCCAGCAGGGCCGGTTACAGGGGGCGCGGTGAAAAACTGTTTTTT. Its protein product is CASRAGYRGRGEKLFF.

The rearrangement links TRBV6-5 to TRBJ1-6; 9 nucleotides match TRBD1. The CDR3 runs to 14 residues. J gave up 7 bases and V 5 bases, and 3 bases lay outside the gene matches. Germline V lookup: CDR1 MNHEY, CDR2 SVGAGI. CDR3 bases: TGTGCCAGCAGTACAGGGGGCTGGAATTCACCCCTCCACTTT. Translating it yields CASSTGGWNSPLHF.

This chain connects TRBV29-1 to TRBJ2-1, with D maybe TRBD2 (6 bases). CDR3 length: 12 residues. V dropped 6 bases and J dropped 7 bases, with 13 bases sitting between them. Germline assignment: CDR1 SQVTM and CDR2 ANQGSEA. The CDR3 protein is CSVADGGNEQFF. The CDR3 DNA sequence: TGCAGCGTCGCCGACGGGGGTAATGAGCAGTTCTTC.

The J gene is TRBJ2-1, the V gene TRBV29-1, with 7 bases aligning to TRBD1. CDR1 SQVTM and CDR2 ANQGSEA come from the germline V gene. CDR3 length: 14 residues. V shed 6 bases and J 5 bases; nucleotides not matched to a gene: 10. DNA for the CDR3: TGCAGCGTCCACAGGACAGGAGCCAACAATGAGCAGTTCTTC. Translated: CSVHRTGANNEQFF.

CDR3 amino acids: CASSIAGEYEQYF. The DNA of the CDR3 is TGTGCCAGTAGTATAGCGGGAGAGTACGAGCAGTACTTC. The chain joins TRBV19 to TRBJ2-7; D may be TRBD2 (6 bases). Germline-derived CDR1 and CDR2 are LNHDA and SQIVND (reference sequence). This CDR3 has 13 amino acids. Trimming cost V 1 base and J 4 bases, with 8 bases left between them.

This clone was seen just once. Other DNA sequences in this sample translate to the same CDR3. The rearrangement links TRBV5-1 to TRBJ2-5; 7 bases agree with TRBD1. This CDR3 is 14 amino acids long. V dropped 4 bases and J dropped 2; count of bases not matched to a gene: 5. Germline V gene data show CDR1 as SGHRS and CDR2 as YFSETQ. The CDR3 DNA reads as TGCGCCAGCAGCCTCGGGACAGCTCAAGAGACCCAGTACTTC. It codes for CASSLGTAQETQYF.

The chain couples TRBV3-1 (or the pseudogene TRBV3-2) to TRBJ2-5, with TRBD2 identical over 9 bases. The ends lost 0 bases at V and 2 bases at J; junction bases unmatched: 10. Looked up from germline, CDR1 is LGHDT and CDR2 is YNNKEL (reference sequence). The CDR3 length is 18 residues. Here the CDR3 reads CASSQELAGTALQETQYF. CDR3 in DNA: TGTGCCAGCAGCCAAGAACTAGCGGGCACAGCACTACAAGAGACCCAGTACTTC.

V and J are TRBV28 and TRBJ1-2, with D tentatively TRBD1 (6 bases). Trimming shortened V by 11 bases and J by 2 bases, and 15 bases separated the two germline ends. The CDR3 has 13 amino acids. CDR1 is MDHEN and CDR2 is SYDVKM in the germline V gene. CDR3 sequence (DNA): TGTGCCTGCATTCAAACAGGGAACTATGGCTACACCTTC. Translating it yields CACIQTGNYGYTF.

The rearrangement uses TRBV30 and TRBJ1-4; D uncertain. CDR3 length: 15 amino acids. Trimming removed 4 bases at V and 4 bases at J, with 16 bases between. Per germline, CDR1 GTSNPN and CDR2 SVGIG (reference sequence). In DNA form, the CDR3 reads TGTGCCTGGACCAACCAACGCGGCAGTAATGAAAAACTGTTTTTT. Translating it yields CAWTNQRGSNEKLFF.

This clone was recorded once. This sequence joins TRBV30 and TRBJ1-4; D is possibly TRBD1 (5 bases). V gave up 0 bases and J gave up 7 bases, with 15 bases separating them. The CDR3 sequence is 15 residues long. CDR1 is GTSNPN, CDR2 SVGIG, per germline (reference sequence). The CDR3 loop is CAWSVKQGRGEKLFF. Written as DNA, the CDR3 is TGTGCCTGGAGTGTAAAGCAGGGAAGGGGTGAAAAACTGTTTTTT.

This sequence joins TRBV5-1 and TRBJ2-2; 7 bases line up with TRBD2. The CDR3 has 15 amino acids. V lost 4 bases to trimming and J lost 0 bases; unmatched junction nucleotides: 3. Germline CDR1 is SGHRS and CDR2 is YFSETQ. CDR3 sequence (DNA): TGCGCCAGCAGCCGGGGAGGGCCGAACACCGGGGAGCTGTTTTTT. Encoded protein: CASSRGGPNTGELFF.